These 24 T cell receptor beta chains originate from one sample sequenced in a study of cytomegalovirus exposure and HLA in healthy donors. 60 Vbeta and 13 Jbeta primers were used in PCR. Assay: immunoSEQ multiplex PCR; the TCRdb copy retains only in-frame clones and omits some. The data contain around 200,000 clones, roughly four fifths of them singletons. The sequenced sample consisted of PBMCs. The source is a woman in her 30s in good health and CMV-seropositive.

The rearrangement joins TRBV7-7 to TRBJ2-7; 11 positions match TRBD2. The CDR3 is 14 amino acids. The V segment lost 5 bases and the J segment 3 bases; nucleotides outside the gene matches: 3. CDR1 and CDR2 from the germline V gene are SSHAT and FNYEAQ (reference sequence). CDR3 in DNA: TGTGCCAGCAGCATCGGGACTAGCGGCTACGAGCAGTACTTC. Translated, it gives CASSIGTSGYEQYF.

This clone was counted a single time. CDR3 sequence: CASQLAGTTYEQYF. The CDR3 coding sequence is TGTGCCAGCCAACTAGCGGGAACGACCTACGAGCAGTACTTC. The V gene is TRBV5-5, the J gene TRBJ2-5, with 10 bases fitting TRBD2. Judging by the DNA end, TRBJ2-7 fits better; the J call may be wrong. The CDR3 has 14 amino acids. From germline, CDR1 is SGHKS and CDR2 YYEKEE (reference sequence).

The CDR3 protein is CASRAGAGGGSPYNEQFF. In DNA form, the CDR3 reads TGTGCCAGCAGGGCAGGAGCGGGAGGTGGATCCCCCTACAATGAGCAGTTCTTC. The gene calls are TRBV2 and TRBJ2-1; 9 bases agree with TRBD2. After removal of 6 bases from V and 2 bases from J, the junction contained 14 bases not matched to a gene. The CDR3 is 18 amino acids. CDR1 is SNHLY and CDR2 is FYNNEI in the germline V gene.

This rearrangement joins TRBV16 to TRBJ2-5, with D uncertain. The CDR3 consists of 11 residues. Trimming stripped 4 bases from V and 3 bases from J, with 3 bases between. Germline loops: CDR1 KGHSY, CDR2 FQNENV. The CDR3 is CASSLKETQYF. The CDR3, as DNA: TGTGCCAGCAGCCTTAAAGAGACCCAGTACTTC.

This rearrangement joins TRBV18 to TRBJ1-5; the D gene is possibly TRBD1 (5 bases). CDR1 and CDR2 (germline): KGHSH, LQKENI. There are 15 residues in the CDR3. Trimming shortened V by 4 bases and J by 7 bases, and 17 bases separated the two germline ends. As DNA, the CDR3 is TGTGCCAGCTCACATGAGCAGGGTACGAGCCAGCCCCAGCATTTT. Protein sequence: CASSHEQGTSQPQHF.

V usage is TRBV6-5 and J usage is TRBJ2-3; D is undetermined. Germline lookup yields CDR1 MNHEY and CDR2 SVGAGI. V was pared by 0 bases and J by 9 bases, with 13 bases between. This CDR3 is built from 14 residues. The DNA for the CDR3 is TGTGCCAGCAGTTACTCTGACTCGAGCCCAACGCAGTATTTT. Translated, it gives CASSYSDSSPTQYF.

The gene calls are TRBV7-2 and TRBJ1-2; the D gene is possibly TRBD1 (5 bases). CDR1 is SGHTA, CDR2 FQGNSA, per germline. The CDR3 loop spans 13 amino acids. The V end lost 1 base, the J end lost 2 bases, and 5 bases lay between the germline ends. This CDR3 reads CASSLGQNYGYTF. CDR3 coding DNA: TGTGCCAGCAGCTTAGGACAGAACTATGGCTACACCTTC.

This chain connects TRBV10-2 to TRBJ1-1; D remains ambiguous. From germline, CDR1 is WSHSY and CDR2 SAAADI. CDR3 length equals 12 residues. Trimming cost V 2 bases and J 5 bases, with 6 bases left between them. CDR3 amino acids: CASSEGGTEAFF. The DNA of the CDR3 is TGCGCCAGCAGTGAGGGAGGTACTGAAGCTTTCTTT.

The genes are TRBV11-2 and TRBJ2-5; 11 nucleotides match TRBD2. The CDR3 extends over 15 amino acids. Germline lookup yields CDR1 SGHAT and CDR2 FQNNGV. The trim removed 2 bases at V and 5 bases at J, leaving 4 bases unmatched. CDR3 in amino acids: CASSLYSSGRETQYF. CDR3 in DNA: TGTGCCAGCAGCTTATATTCTAGCGGGAGGGAGACCCAGTACTTC.

There are a few counts of this clone. This chain connects TRBV6-5 to TRBJ1-5, with a weak D call TRBD1 (6 bases). The CDR3 totals 13 residues. Looked up from germline, CDR1 is MNHEY and CDR2 is SVGAGI. Trimming stripped 5 bases from V and 1 base from J, with 6 bases between. This chain's CDR3 is CASSTGSNQPQHF. In DNA, the CDR3 is TGTGCCAGCAGTACAGGGAGCAATCAGCCCCAGCATTTT.

The V and J genes are TRBV5-6 and TRBJ1-1, with D maybe TRBD1 (5 bases). This CDR3 is 14 amino acids long. V shed 3 bases and J shed 5 bases, with 14 bases lying between them. Germline assignment: CDR1 SGHDT and CDR2 YYEEEE. In DNA, the CDR3 is TGTGCCAGCAGCTCGGGACTGGGGGGAACTGAAGCTTTCTTT. It yields the protein CASSSGLGGTEAFF.

The gene calls are TRBV7-2 and TRBJ2-7; 8 bases agree with TRBD1. J lost 3 bases, V lost 1 base, and 8 bases had no gene match. The CDR3 extends over 16 amino acids. CDR1 is SGHTA and CDR2 is FQGNSA in the germline V gene. CDR3 coding DNA: TGTGCCAGCAGCTTAGAGCCCGGACAGGGCCTCTACGAGCAGTACTTC. Translating it yields CASSLEPGQGLYEQYF.

The V gene is TRBV5-1, the J gene TRBJ1-2, with 8 bases lining up with TRBD1. The CDR3 length is 13 residues. J was trimmed by 6 bases and V by 4 bases; bases with no gene match: 5. Germline V gene data show CDR1 as SGHRS and CDR2 as YFSETQ. Here the CDR3 reads CASSITTGDGYTF. CDR3 DNA sequence: TGCGCCAGCAGCATAACGACAGGGGATGGCTACACCTTC.

In nucleotides, the CDR3 is TGTGCCAGCAGCAGGGCTAGCGCTTACACAGATACGCAGTATTTT. It is translated as CASSRASAYTDTQYF. The gene calls are TRBV9 and TRBJ2-3; possibly TRBD2 for D (6 bases). CDR1 is SGDLS, CDR2 YYNGEE, per germline. Trimming shortened V by 4 bases and J by 2 bases, and 14 bases separated the two germline ends. The CDR3 has 15 residues.

This rearrangement joins TRBV9 to TRBJ1-1; the D is unclear. Germline CDR1 reads SGDLS; CDR2 reads YYNGEE. The CDR3 is 14 amino acids. Deletions cut 3 bases from V and 4 bases from J, with 13 bases between. CDR3 bases: TGTGCCAGCAGCGCAACCGAGGGTTCCACTGAAGCTTTCTTT. It encodes CASSATEGSTEAFF.

The rearrangement joins TRBV7-6 to TRBJ1-1; TRBD1 matches 7 bases. Per the germline V gene, CDR1 is SGHVS and CDR2 is FNYEAQ. V was pared by 0 bases and J by 5 bases, with 3 bases of the junction left unmatched. This CDR3 spans 14 amino acids. CDR3 DNA sequence: TGTGCCAGCAGCTTAGCCCCACAGGGGACTGAAGCTTTCTTT. Translated, it gives CASSLAPQGTEAFF.

The CDR3 nucleotides read TGTGCCAGTAGTCCCCGAGTGGGCAATCAGCCCCAGCATTTT. The encoded protein is CASSPRVGNQPQHF. The V call is TRBV19, the J call TRBJ1-5; D unclear. Trimming cost V 5 bases and J 2 bases, with 10 bases left between them. There are 14 residues in the CDR3. Germline-derived CDR1 and CDR2 are LNHDA and SQIVND (reference sequence). Full variable domain (rest looked up from reference TRBV19 and TRBJ1-5): DGGITQSPKYLFRKEGQNVTLSCEQNLNHDAMYWYRQDPGQGLRLIYYSQIVNDFQKGDIAEGYSVSREKKESFPLTVTSAQKNPTAFYLCASSPRVGNQPQHFGDGTRLSIL.

The chain has TRBV28 and TRBJ1-2; D perhaps matches TRBD1 (6 bases). The CDR3 is 12 residues long. V gave up 2 bases and J gave up 5 bases, with 6 bases separating them. Germline V gene data show CDR1 as MDHEN and CDR2 as SYDVKM. CDR3 coding DNA: TGTGCCAGCAGTTTACAGGGGTATGGCTACACCTTC. Protein sequence: CASSLQGYGYTF.

The chain couples TRBV10-1 to TRBJ1-2; D gene uncertain. The CDR3 has 12 residues. V lost 0 bases to trimming and J lost 4 bases, with 3 bases between them. Germline V CDR1 and CDR2: WNHNN, SYGVQD (reference sequence). The CDR3 DNA follows: TGCGCCAGCAGTGAGTCCAGCTATGGCTACACCTTC. Protein: CASSESSYGYTF.

The chain joins TRBV10-3 to TRBJ2-7; the D is unclear. V lost 0 bases to trimming and J lost 2 bases, with 11 bases between them. Germline V gene sequence: CDR1 ENHRY, CDR2 SYGVKD. This CDR3 is built from 15 residues. The CDR3 loop is CAISESAQRAYEQYF. The CDR3 DNA sequence: TGTGCCATCAGTGAGTCGGCTCAACGGGCCTACGAGCAGTACTTC.

V is TRBV15 and J is TRBJ1-5; D is uncertain. V lost 1 base and J lost 4, with 2 bases in between. CDR1 and CDR2 (germline): LNHNV, YYDKDF (reference sequence). The CDR3 spans 12 residues. In nucleotides, the CDR3 is TGTGCCACCAGCAGAGCGAATCAGCCCCAGCATTTT. It codes for CATSRANQPQHF.

The chain combines TRBV28 with TRBJ1-4; 10 bases agree with TRBD1. The V gene end was trimmed by 2 bases and the J gene end by 5 bases; junction bases not matched to a gene: 5. The CDR3 runs to 16 residues. Germline V gene data show CDR1 as MDHEN and CDR2 as SYDVKM. The DNA for the CDR3 is TGTGCCAGCAGTTTAGGGGACAGGGGCGGCAATGAAAAACTGTTTTTT. This sequence encodes CASSLGDRGGNEKLFF.

The V call is TRBV27, the J call TRBJ2-7, with 7 bases identical to TRBD2. Unmatched junction bases numbered 5, after V lost 5 bases and J lost 4 bases. This CDR3 is 13 amino acids long. Germline CDR1 reads MNHEY; CDR2 reads SMNVEV (reference sequence). The CDR3 coding sequence is TGTGCCAGCAGTCGCGGGAGCCTGTACGAGCAGTACTTC. It yields the protein CASSRGSLYEQYF.

This chain connects TRBV4-1 to TRBJ2-5, with 8 bases that match TRBD2. From germline, CDR1 is MGHRA and CDR2 YSYEKL. The CDR3 length is 17 residues. V gave up 3 bases and J gave up 2 bases; unmatched junction bases: 11. DNA for the CDR3: TGCGCCAGCAGCCAGGAAACGGGGGGGGCGCAACAAGAGACCCAGTACTTC. It is translated as CASSQETGGAQQETQYF.